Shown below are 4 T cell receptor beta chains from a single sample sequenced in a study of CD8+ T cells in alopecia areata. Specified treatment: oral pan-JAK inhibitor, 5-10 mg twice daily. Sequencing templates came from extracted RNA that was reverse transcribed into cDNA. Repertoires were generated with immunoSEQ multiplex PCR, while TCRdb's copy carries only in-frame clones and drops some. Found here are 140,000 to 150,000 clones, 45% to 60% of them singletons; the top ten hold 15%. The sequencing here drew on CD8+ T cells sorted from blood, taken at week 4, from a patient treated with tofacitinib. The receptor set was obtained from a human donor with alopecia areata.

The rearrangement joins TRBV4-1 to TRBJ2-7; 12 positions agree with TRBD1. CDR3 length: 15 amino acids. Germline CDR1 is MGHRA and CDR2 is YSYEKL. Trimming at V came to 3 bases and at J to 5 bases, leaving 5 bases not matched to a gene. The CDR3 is CASSQGQGAKNEQYF. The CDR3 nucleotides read TGCGCCAGCAGCCAGGGACAGGGGGCGAAGAACGAGCAGTACTTC.

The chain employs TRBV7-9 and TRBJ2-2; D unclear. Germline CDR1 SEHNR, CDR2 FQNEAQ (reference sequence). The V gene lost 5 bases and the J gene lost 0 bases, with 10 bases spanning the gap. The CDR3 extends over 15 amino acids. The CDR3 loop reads CASSQNGSNTGELFF. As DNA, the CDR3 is TGTGCCAGCAGCCAAAATGGGTCGAACACCGGGGAGCTGTTTTTT. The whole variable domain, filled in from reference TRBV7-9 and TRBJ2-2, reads DTGVSQNPRHKITKRGQNVTFRCDPISEHNRLYWYRQTLGQGPEFLTYFQNEAQLEKSRLLSDRFSAERPKGSFSTLEIQRTEQGDSAMYLCASSQNGSNTGELFFGEGSRLTVL.

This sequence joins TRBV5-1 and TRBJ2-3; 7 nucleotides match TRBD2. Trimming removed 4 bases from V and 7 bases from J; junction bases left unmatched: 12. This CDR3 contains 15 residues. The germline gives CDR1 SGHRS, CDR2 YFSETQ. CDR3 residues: CASSPRDYLTNTQYF. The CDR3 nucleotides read TGCGCCAGCAGCCCCAGGGACTACCTTACGAATACGCAGTATTTT.

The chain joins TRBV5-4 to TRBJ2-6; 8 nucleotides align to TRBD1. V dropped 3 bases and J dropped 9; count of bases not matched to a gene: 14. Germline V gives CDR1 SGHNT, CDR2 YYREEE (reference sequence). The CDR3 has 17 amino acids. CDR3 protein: CASSWGLVGQGDNVLTF. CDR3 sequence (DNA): TGTGCCAGCAGCTGGGGCCTCGTAGGACAGGGAGACAACGTCCTGACTTTC. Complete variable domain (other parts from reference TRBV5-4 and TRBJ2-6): ETGVTQSPTHLIKTRGQQVTLRCSSQSGHNTVSWYQQALGQGPQFIFQYYREEENGRGNFPPRFSGLQFPNYSSELNVNALELDDSALYLCASSWGLVGQGDNVLTFGAGSRLTVL.